This TCR beta chain was captured by sequencing in a study of CD8 T cells in ankylosing spondylitis. Germline values: CDR1 MDHEN, CDR2 SYDVKM. Unmatched junction bases numbered 9, after V lost 5 bases and J lost 14 bases. The CDR3 extends over 13 amino acids. TCRdb used MiXCR to reprocess the 5' RACE reads, holding one entry per CDR3 protein. Found here are roughly 260,000 distinct CDR3 sequences, roughly 20% of them singletons; the top ten hold roughly 8.3%. This chain connects TRBV28 to TRBJ1-6, with 7 bases lining up with TRBD1. The receptor was derived from a male donor with ankylosing spondylitis or in good health (not recorded which). Material for sequencing was blood, either unsorted or a sorted T cell fraction (not recorded which). CDR3 region: CASSMTGFKALHF. In DNA, the CDR3 is TGTGCCAGCAGTATGACAGGGTTTAAGGCCCTCCACTTT.